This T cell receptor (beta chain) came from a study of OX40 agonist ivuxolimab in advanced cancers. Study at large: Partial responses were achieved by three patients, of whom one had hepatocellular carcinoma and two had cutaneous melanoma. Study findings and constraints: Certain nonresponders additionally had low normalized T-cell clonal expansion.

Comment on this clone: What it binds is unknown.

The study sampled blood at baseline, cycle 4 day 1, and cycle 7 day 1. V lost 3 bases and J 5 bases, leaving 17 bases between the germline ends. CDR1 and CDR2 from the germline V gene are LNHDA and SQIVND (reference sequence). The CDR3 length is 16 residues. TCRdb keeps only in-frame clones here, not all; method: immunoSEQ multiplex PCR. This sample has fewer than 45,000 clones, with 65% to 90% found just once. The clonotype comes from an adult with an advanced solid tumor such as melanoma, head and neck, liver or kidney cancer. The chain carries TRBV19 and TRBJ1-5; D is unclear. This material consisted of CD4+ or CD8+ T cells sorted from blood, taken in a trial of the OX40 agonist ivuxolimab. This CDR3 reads CASSIRNQAWDQPQHF. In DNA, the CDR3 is TGTGCCAGTAGTATTAGGAACCAGGCATGGGATCAGCCCCAGCATTTT.